Sequencing of this T cell receptor (beta chain) was carried out in a study of early T cells in non-severe SARS-CoV-2 infection. Study as a whole: It was bulk RNA from unsorted whole blood that was sequenced, and the chains were unpaired. Overall study findings and caveats: Reliance on VDJdb matching favored anti-spike CD8 responses; private and CD4 specificities were missed.

Attachment of unique molecular identifiers to individual cDNA molecules was performed. TCRdb fed the 5' RACE reads into MiXCR, producing one record per CDR3 protein. Here the sample spans tens of thousands of distinct CDR3 sequences, over 8% being singletons. Germline V gene sequence: CDR1 DFQATT, CDR2 SNEGSKA (reference sequence). The CDR3 loop spans 16 amino acids. The trim removed 7 bases at V and 0 bases at J, leaving 13 bases unmatched. A note on this clonotype: Its antigen remains unidentified.

Sequencing was done on a sample of whole blood. The rearrangement links TRBV20-1 to TRBJ1-1; 8 bases map to TRBD1. The clonotype was recovered from an adult who was a healthcare worker with PCR-confirmed SARS-CoV-2 infection or an uninfected control (not recorded which). This CDR3 is CSVSKLRTGMNTEAFF. In nucleotides, the CDR3 is TGCAGTGTCTCCAAATTGAGGACAGGGATGAACACTGAAGCTTTCTTT.